Sequencing of this TCR beta chain was carried out in a study of CD8+CD57+ T cells in acquired aplastic anemia. The use of genomic DNA as template underpinned the TCR beta VDJ and CDR3 profiling. TCRdb re-called the reads with MiXCR, one entry per CDR3 protein. The data hold roughly 150,000 distinct CDR3 sequences, with around half observed a single time. CD8+CD57+ cell expansion, shown by flow cytometry, had occurred in the patients selected for sequencing. V dropped 7 bases and J dropped 4 bases, with 15 bases sitting between them. CDR1 is SGHRS and CDR2 is YFSETQ in the germline V gene. The CDR3 contains 13 residues.

V gene TRBV5-1 combines with J gene TRBJ2-7, with D perhaps assigned TRBD1 or TRBD2 (5 bases each). This TCR was recovered from a human donor with aplastic anemia. Sequenced: sorted CD4+, CD8+, or CD8+CD57+ T cells (not recorded which) from PBMCs. CDR3 in DNA: TGCGCCAGCGCCTTTGGGGGTTCGTACGAGCAGTACTTC. The encoded protein is CASAFGGSYEQYF.